This record looks at one T cell receptor beta chain sequence and its context. It has no known antigen specificity. No much larger clone is present one base from it, and per-base qualities are unavailable. The data stem from a study of beta chain features in type 1 diabetes (dated by TCRdb to 2016 to 2019). Study-wide context: Mean age, gender distribution, total cell number and subset yield did not differ between patients and healthy donors. The study compared TCRB repertoires of sorted circulating CD4+ T cell subsets between recently diagnosed type 1 diabetes patients and matched healthy donors. A total of some 100,000,000 sorted cells were examined across all samples, and the number of cells per subset was strongly correlated with RNA yield. Regulatory and stem cell-like memory subsets were obtained from only 8 patients and roughly 8 healthy donors, while naive and central memory subsets were obtained from all 28 donors. Paper-wide results and their limitations: A moderate but significant shortening of TCRB CDR3 length was observed in type 1 diabetes patients in all four CD4+ subsets. Naive, central memory and regulatory TCRB repertoires appeared to be more alike among patients than among healthy donors. Patients with type 1 diabetes made fewer insertions and deleted more nucleotides at VDJ recombination sites, implying thymic rearrangement abnormalities. Because small numbers of individuals were included in the HLA sub-analyses, any influence of HLA type on TCRB rearrangement was left unresolved. Shorter templates might have been favored by PCR, but patient and control samples were amplified and corrected together, so both groups would have been affected equally by any skew. Because cDNA was sequenced instead of genomic DNA, highly expressing activated cells could be over-represented, though the groups showed no difference in activation or CD3 levels.

Including cysteine and phenylalanine, the CDR3 has 12 amino acids. Of the read, only the CDR3 DNA is kept; its 36 bases are in frame from base 1. CDR1 and CDR2 (SGHTA, FQGNSA) derive from the germline V gene. The germline ends are 10 bases apart after V is trimmed by 3 bases and J by 7 bases. The entire isolated RNA was reverse transcribed using the High Capacity cDNA Reverse Transcription Kit, and thus expressed TCRB transcripts were sequenced. Deep immunoSEQ sequencing was applied to naive, central memory and regulatory T cell samples, giving an average of roughly 3.5 million total reads per sample. Sorted cells were lysed in RLT buffer, and RNA was extracted using DNase-treated RNeasy Micro or Mini kits according to cell number. To prevent cross-contamination, each cell subset was processed individually, whereas patient and healthy donor samples were processed jointly. Using the immunoSEQ multiplex PCR, TCRB sequences were amplified from cDNA into 87-bp fragments spanning the CDR3 region. The amplicons were sequenced using the Illumina HiSeq platform. The paper's processing steps were these. PCR bias was computationally corrected using synthetic template baselines, reads within Hamming distance 2 were collapsed, and singletons that could not be merged were discarded. By aligning reads against IMGT, V, D and J genes, CDR3 length, and insertions or deletions at six rearrangement sites were assigned. Clonotype counts were normalized to sorted cell number within each subset before computing true diversity and Gini coefficients with the tcR R package. Repertoire sharing was quantified using the overlap coefficient calculated on TCRB nucleotide sequences. TCRdb limited this immuneACCESS table to in-frame rearrangements with V and J called. A share of clones is missing; checked studies link under half to unresolved V genes, and the rest is unexplained. V and J calls and clone size are copied from that table; D and trimming were computed from the DNA. The sample contains about 23,000 clones, about two thirds of them found a single time. The ten largest clones capture 4.2% of the sample.

Each donor gave one peripheral blood draw, averaging roughly 100 mL, which was collected into heparinised tubes. Naive, central memory, regulatory and stem cell-like memory CD4+ T cells were sorted on a BD FACSAria II using a panel including CD45RO, CCR7, CD25, CD127, CD95 and CD27. Purity was above 98% for every sorted population. PBMCs were separated immediately by Lymphoprep density gradient centrifugation and were stained directly, without being cultured. So that batch effects would be minimized, each experiment stained and sorted samples in pairs, pairing one healthy donor with one patient. Sequencing used Tregs from blood. Interpreted using the paper, the cell subset or site label stands for: regulatory CD4+ T cells. The receptor comes from a man aged 18 to 30 with type 1 diabetes. The V and J genes are TRBV7-2 and TRBJ2-7; 5 matching bases give a weak D call of TRBD1. DNA sequence: TGTGCCAGCAGCTTTTCAGGGCGGGAGCAGTACTTC. Translated, this is CASSFSGREQYF.